This T cell receptor beta chain was identified in a study of radiotherapy plus CTLA-4 blockade in lung cancer. The wider study: Objective responses occurred in around 18% of patients; about 34% had disease control. General study findings and limits: Reported findings show early blood T cell clone dynamics, with interferon-beta, best predicted response. Peripheral blood showed expansion of tumor-derived TCR clones after radiotherapy and ipilimumab.

Sequencing was performed with immunoSEQ multiplex PCR; in TCRdb, only in-frame clones are kept and a portion is missing. The sample yields some 32,000 clones, 70% to 90% seen once. About this clone itself: Its specificity is unknown.

Focal radiation was given together with CTLA-4 blockade (ipilimumab) to patients with chemo-refractory metastatic non-small-cell lung cancer. CDR3 length: 17 amino acids. In germline, CDR1 is SEHNR, CDR2 FQNEAQ (reference sequence). The ends lost 2 bases at V and 8 bases at J; junction bases unmatched: 12. The specimen comprised peripheral blood, sampled from a patient treated with radiotherapy plus ipilimumab. The chain combines TRBV7-9 with TRBJ2-2; TRBD2 agrees at 9 bases. The TCR originated in a human donor with non-small cell lung cancer that progressed on radiotherapy plus ipilimumab. The CDR3 DNA reads as TGTGCCAGCAGCTTACAGCGTCTAGCGGGGAGGATGGGGGAGCTGTTTTTT. It specifies CASSLQRLAGRMGELFF.